These 6 T cell receptor beta chains were sequenced from one sample in a study of cytomegalovirus exposure and HLA in healthy donors. The primer mix had 60 Vbeta and 13 Jbeta primers. Assay: immunoSEQ multiplex PCR; the TCRdb copy retains only in-frame clones and omits some. This sample lists under 70,000 clones; its ten largest clones have more than 2%. Source material: PBMCs. These receptors came from a woman under 30 in good health and CMV-seronegative.

The chain carries TRBV6-1 and TRBJ1-5, with 10 bases matching TRBD1. From germline, CDR1 is MNHNS and CDR2 SASEGT. Trimming at V came to 5 bases and at J to 7 bases, leaving 5 bases not matched to a gene. The CDR3 is 14 residues long. The CDR3 reads CASSPDRGRQPQHF. CDR3 in DNA: TGTGCCAGCAGTCCTGACAGGGGGCGGCAGCCCCAGCATTTT.

The chain links TRBV6-1 to TRBJ2-7; 8 positions match TRBD1. V lost 4 bases to trimming and J lost 4 bases; unmatched junction nucleotides: 9. Germline V gene lookup returns CDR1 MNHNS and CDR2 SASEGT. The CDR3 contains 15 residues. The CDR3: CASSVGQGASYEQYF. CDR3 DNA: TGTGCCAGCAGTGTAGGCCAGGGGGCGTCTTACGAGCAGTACTTC.

The chain combines TRBV19 with TRBJ1-6; D remains unclear. The V gene's germline CDR1 is LNHDA and CDR2 SQIVND (reference sequence). The CDR3 covers 14 residues. V dropped 1 base and J dropped 7 bases, with 8 bases sitting between them. CDR3 sequence: CASSIGRENSPLHF. CDR3 coding DNA: TGTGCCAGTAGTATAGGTAGAGAAAATTCACCCCTCCACTTT.

The chain joins TRBV19 to TRBJ1-4; the D is unclear. Germline V gives CDR1 LNHDA, CDR2 SQIVND (reference sequence). The CDR3 is 17 amino acids. V was pared by 5 bases and J by 0 bases, with 16 bases between. CDR3 bases: TGTGCCAGTAGTTCGCGGGCCCTCCATGCAACTAATGAAAAACTGTTTTTT. Translated: CASSSRALHATNEKLFF.

The rearrangement links TRBV6-5 to TRBJ1-1, with a possible D match to TRBD1 (5 bases). The V gene lost 6 bases and the J gene lost 0 bases, with 11 bases spanning the gap. Germline V gives CDR1 MNHEY, CDR2 SVGAGI. The CDR3 is made up of 14 amino acids. In nucleotides, the CDR3 is TGTGCCAGCAGACAGGACGGTATGAACACTGAAGCTTTCTTT. It codes for CASRQDGMNTEAFF.

V usage is TRBV29-1 and J usage is TRBJ2-5; D may be TRBD1 (5 bases). Trimming stripped 4 bases from V and 1 base from J, with 7 bases between. Per germline, CDR1 SQVTM and CDR2 ANQGSEA. The length of the CDR3 is 12 residues. The CDR3 here is CSVAGPQETQYF. The CDR3 DNA follows: TGCAGCGTTGCAGGGCCCCAAGAGACCCAGTACTTC.